The T cell receptor (beta chain) under discussion was sequenced for a study of cytomegalovirus exposure and HLA in healthy donors. The PCR ran on 60 Vbeta and 13 Jbeta primers. The data were produced by immunoSEQ multiplex PCR, yet TCRdb's version contains in-frame clones alone and is incomplete. The sample lists roughly 180,000 clones, around 80% occurring once. This clone was counted a few times. V lost 0 bases to trimming and J lost 0 bases, with 12 bases between them. CDR3 length: 16 amino acids. Per the germline V gene, CDR1 is LGHNA and CDR2 is YSLEER. The receptor comes from a female donor in good health and CMV-seronegative. The sequenced sample consisted of PBMCs. This rearrangement joins TRBV4-3 to TRBJ2-7; a possible D gene is TRBD2 (5 bases). The CDR3 region is CASSQDRSRASYEQYF. For the CDR3, the DNA is TGCGCCAGCAGCCAAGATCGGTCGCGGGCCTCCTACGAGCAGTACTTC.